The 16 T cell receptor beta chains in this list originate from one sample, sequenced in a study of blood T cell repertoires in COVID-19. Assay: immunoSEQ multiplex PCR; the TCRdb copy retains only in-frame clones and omits some. The sample lists approximately 150,000 clones; about 80% were seen once. Sequencing was carried out using peripheral blood. Receptors were obtained from a man aged 65 to 85 who had recovered from COVID-19.

The genes are TRBV7-2 and TRBJ1-1; D might be TRBD1 (5 bases). The CDR3 runs to 15 residues. Germline V gene data show CDR1 as SGHTA and CDR2 as FQGNSA. Deletions cut 1 base from V and 5 bases from J, with 14 bases between. In DNA, the CDR3 is TGTGCCAGCAGCTTAGGATACGGGGCGGGAACTGAAGCTTTCTTT. Its translation: CASSLGYGAGTEAFF. Supplemented by reference TRBV7-2 and TRBJ1-1, the full variable domain reads GAGVSQSPSNKVTEKGKDVELRCDPISGHTALYWYRQSLGQGLEFLIYFQGNSAPDKSGLPSDRFSAERTGGSVSTLTIQRTQQEDSAVYLCASSLGYGAGTEAFFGQGTRLTVV.

J is TRBJ1-2 and V is TRBV25-1; 7 nucleotides line up with TRBD1. The trim removed 3 bases at V and 8 bases at J, leaving 9 bases unmatched. The CDR3 is made up of 14 amino acids. Germline CDR1 is MGHDK and CDR2 is SYGVNS. The CDR3 region has the DNA TGTGCCAGCAGTGACACCAGGGGGATGGGGGGCTACACCTTC. Its translation: CASSDTRGMGGYTF.

The gene calls are TRBV4-1 and TRBJ2-3; TRBD2 matches at 7 bases. This CDR3 has 14 amino acids. Per the germline V gene, CDR1 is MGHRA and CDR2 is YSYEKL. J was trimmed by 5 bases and V by 3 bases; bases with no gene match: 5. CDR3 residues: CASSHAGEGDTQYF. In DNA, the CDR3 is TGCGCCAGCAGCCACGCGGGAGAGGGAGATACGCAGTATTTT.

The chain is built from TRBV30 and TRBJ2-5; a weak D match, TRBD2 (6 bases). V shed 1 base and J shed 5 bases, with 11 bases lying between them. The CDR3 contains 13 residues. Per the germline V gene, CDR1 is GTSNPN and CDR2 is SVGIG (reference sequence). CDR3 nucleotide sequence: TGTGCCTGGAGTGATCAGGGAGGTGAGACCCAGTACTTC. Translated, it gives CAWSDQGGETQYF.

The J gene is TRBJ2-3, the V gene TRBV5-4, with no clear D. CDR3 size: 11 residues. Trimming shortened V by 2 bases and J by 9 bases, and 7 bases separated the two germline ends. Germline lookup yields CDR1 SGHNT and CDR2 YYREEE (reference sequence). CDR3 in amino acids: CASSFGSTQYF. The CDR3 region has the DNA TGTGCCAGCAGCTTCGGTTCAACGCAGTATTTT.

This clone has only one observation. One end of the junction varies from germline; a read error may be responsible. This rearrangement joins TRBV4-1 to TRBJ1-1; tentatively, D is TRBD1 (5 bases). From germline, CDR1 is MGHRA and CDR2 YSYEKL. This CDR3 is built from 14 residues. CDR3 bases: TGCGCCAGCAGTCAAGGGGCGTCGAACACTGAAGCTTTCTTT. Translating it yields CASSQGASNTEAFF.

The rearrangement links TRBV2 to TRBJ2-2; TRBD2 matches 13 bases. V lost 4 bases, J lost 7 bases, and 9 bases stayed unmatched. Germline V CDR1 and CDR2: SNHLY, FYNNEI. The CDR3 consists of 17 residues. CDR3 coding DNA: TGTGCCAGCAGTGTAGTCAGGACTAGCGGGAGTGGCGGGGAGCTGTTTTTT. Translating gives CASSVVRTSGSGGELFF.

V is TRBV7-2 and J is TRBJ2-5, with a possible D match to TRBD2 (5 bases). V lost 1 base to trimming and J lost 4 bases, with 10 bases between them. This CDR3 has 14 residues. Germline CDR1 SGHTA, CDR2 FQGNSA. Here the CDR3 DNA reads TGTGCCAGCAGCTTAGGACACGCGGGAGAGACCCAGTACTTC. This translates into CASSLGHAGETQYF.

This chain links TRBV3-1 (or the pseudogene TRBV3-2) with TRBJ2-1; D unclear. The germline V gene encodes CDR1 LGHDT and CDR2 YNNKEL (reference sequence). With 0 bases removed from V and 4 bases from J, the gap between germline ends came to 10 bases. The CDR3 runs to 15 residues. This CDR3 is CASSQEASRYNEQFF. DNA of the CDR3: TGTGCCAGCAGCCAAGAGGCTAGTCGGTACAATGAGCAGTTCTTC.

The chain is built from TRBV11-2 and TRBJ2-3; 7 nucleotides agree with TRBD2. V lost 1 base to trimming and J lost 5 bases; unmatched junction nucleotides: 18. Germline V gene sequence: CDR1 SGHAT, CDR2 FQNNGV. This CDR3 region has 19 residues. CDR3 sequence (DNA): TGTGCCAGCAGCTTAGTCCCCTTTTCGTGGGAGGGCCCACTAGATACGCAGTATTTT. Encoded protein: CASSLVPFSWEGPLDTQYF.

The chain couples TRBV2 to TRBJ2-2; 7 bases align to TRBD1. The J segment lost 4 bases and the V segment lost 7 bases, leaving 6 bases of the junction unmatched. CDR3 length: 14 amino acids. CDR1 and CDR2 from the germline V gene are SNHLY and FYNNEI. CDR3 loop: CASKGDRITGELFF. DNA of the CDR3: TGTGCCAGCAAGGGGGACAGAATCACCGGGGAGCTGTTTTTT.

The chain joins TRBV7-9 to TRBJ2-1, with TRBD2 identical over 12 bases. Germline values: CDR1 SEHNR, CDR2 FQNEAQ (reference sequence). The V segment lost 3 bases and the J segment 4 bases; nucleotides outside the gene matches: 7. The CDR3 totals 17 residues. This CDR3 is CASSLASGRDFYNEQFF. In DNA form, the CDR3 reads TGTGCCAGCAGCTTGGCTAGCGGGAGGGACTTTTACAATGAGCAGTTCTTC.

The chain couples TRBV21-1 to TRBJ2-7; the table's D gene call, TRBD1, was not cross checked with the DNA. TRBV21-1 is tagged as a pseudogene. The CDR3 spans 15 residues. The CDR3 coding sequence is TGTGCCAGCAGCAAAGGGCGCAGGGCAGTCTACGAGCAGTACTTC. Translating it yields CASSKGRRAVYEQYF.

The genes are TRBV6-6 and TRBJ1-5, with a possible D match to TRBD1 (6 bases). CDR1 and CDR2 from the germline V gene are MNHNY and SVGAGI (reference sequence). Trimming left V 1 base short and J 8 bases short, with 12 bases between. CDR3 length: 14 amino acids. CDR3 region: CASSYLGTREPQHF. CDR3 DNA: TGTGCCAGCAGTTACTTGGGGACAAGGGAGCCCCAGCATTTT.

This clone has a handful of counts. This chain connects TRBV5-4 to TRBJ2-3; D ambiguous. The V end lost 2 bases, the J end lost 2 bases, and 15 bases lay between the germline ends. The CDR3 is 16 residues long. CDR1 is SGHNT and CDR2 is YYREEE in the germline V gene (reference sequence). As DNA, the CDR3 is TGTGCCAGCAGCTTAACAGTATCCCCAACCACAGATACGCAGTATTTT. Protein: CASSLTVSPTTDTQYF.

The J gene is TRBJ1-5, the V gene TRBV5-1; no definite D call. The CDR3 extends over 13 amino acids. V was trimmed by 4 bases and J by 7 bases, leaving 12 bases between them. Germline lookup yields CDR1 SGHRS and CDR2 YFSETQ. The CDR3 DNA follows: TGCGCCAGCAGCCCAGGTGAAAACCAGCCCCAGCATTTT. As protein: CASSPGENQPQHF.